A selection of T cell receptor beta chains follows, all from one sample in a study of blood T cell repertoires in COVID-19. TCRdb's copy holds only in-frame clones and misses some; the assay was immunoSEQ multiplex PCR. Among some 150,000 clones listed, about nine tenths were seen once. Source material: peripheral blood. The receptors were gathered from a woman between 50 and 59 years old with acute or convalescent COVID-19. Both conserved end residues are part of each CDR3. D genes are given only for firm matches. For some rows the clone size is stated as once, few or many, or as a class when expanded; others skip it.

v_call: TRBV6-6
clone_size: -
cdr3_length: 13
d_call: -
j_call: TRBJ1-1
cdr3_aa: CASSYSKGHGAFF
cdr3_nt: TGTGCCAGCAGTTACTCGAAGGGGCATGGGGCTTTCTTT

v_call: TRBV4-1
clone_size: -
cdr3_length: 15
d_call: TRBD1
j_call: TRBJ1-1
cdr3_aa: CASRGGTGARTEAFF
cdr3_nt: TGCGCCAGTCGTGGCGGGACAGGGGCACGGACTGAAGCTTTCTTT

v_call: TRBV10-3
clone_size: -
cdr3_length: 12
d_call: -
j_call: TRBJ1-1
cdr3_aa: CAIRAGDTEAFF
cdr3_nt: TGTGCCATCAGGGCGGGGGACACTGAAGCTTTCTTT

v_call: TRBV19
clone_size: -
cdr3_length: 13
d_call: TRBD2
j_call: TRBJ2-5
cdr3_aa: CASSRGREETQYF
cdr3_nt: TGTGCCAGTAGTCGAGGGCGGGAGGAGACCCAGTACTTC

v_call: TRBV3-1/TRBV3-2
clone_size: -
cdr3_length: 16
d_call: TRBD1
j_call: TRBJ1-1
cdr3_aa: CASSQESGQVGTEAFF
cdr3_nt: TGTGCCAGCAGCCAAGAGTCGGGACAGGTGGGCACTGAAGCTTTCTTT

v_call: TRBV19
clone_size: -
cdr3_length: 14
d_call: -
j_call: TRBJ1-1
cdr3_aa: CASALPTVNTEAFF
cdr3_nt: TGTGCCAGCGCCCTTCCGACAGTGAACACTGAAGCTTTCTTT

v_call: TRBV12-3/TRBV12-4
clone_size: -
cdr3_length: 12
d_call: TRBD1
j_call: TRBJ1-4
cdr3_aa: CASRQGSEKLFF
cdr3_nt: TGTGCCAGCAGACAGGGGTCTGAAAAACTGTTTTTT

v_call: TRBV30
clone_size: -
cdr3_length: 15
d_call: TRBD1
j_call: TRBJ1-5
cdr3_aa: CAWSVRDRQNQPQHF
cdr3_nt: TGTGCCTGGAGTGTACGGGACAGGCAAAATCAGCCCCAGCATTTT

v_call: TRBV11-2
clone_size: -
cdr3_length: 17
d_call: TRBD1
j_call: TRBJ2-2
cdr3_aa: CASSLTGGTGGAGELFF
cdr3_nt: TGTGCCAGCAGCCTAACGGGCGGGACAGGGGGCGCCGGGGAGCTGTTTTTT

v_call: TRBV9
clone_size: -
cdr3_length: 16
d_call: TRBD2
j_call: TRBJ2-3
cdr3_aa: CASSSGLAGITDTQYF
cdr3_nt: TGTGCCAGCAGCTCTGGACTAGCGGGAATCACAGATACGCAGTATTTT

v_call: TRBV3-1/TRBV3-2
clone_size: -
cdr3_length: 14
d_call: TRBD1
j_call: TRBJ2-2
cdr3_aa: CASSRQGNTGELFF
cdr3_nt: TGTGCCAGCAGCAGACAGGGTAACACCGGGGAGCTGTTTTTT

v_call: TRBV4-1
clone_size: -
cdr3_length: 17
d_call: TRBD1
j_call: TRBJ1-2
cdr3_aa: CASSQDGQGAYYYGYTF
cdr3_nt: TGCGCCAGCAGCCAAGATGGACAGGGGGCCTACTACTATGGCTACACCTTC

v_call: TRBV12-3/TRBV12-4
clone_size: -
cdr3_length: 12
d_call: -
j_call: TRBJ1-2
cdr3_aa: CASSALRYGYTF
cdr3_nt: TGTGCCAGCAGTGCTTTGCGCTATGGCTACACCTTC

v_call: TRBV28
clone_size: -
cdr3_length: 14
d_call: -
j_call: TRBJ1-2
cdr3_aa: CASSLSGTNYGYTF
cdr3_nt: TGTGCCAGCAGTTTATCGGGGACTAACTATGGCTACACCTTC

v_call: TRBV20-1
clone_size: -
cdr3_length: 12
d_call: TRBD1
j_call: TRBJ2-4
cdr3_aa: CSASDRGNIQYF
cdr3_nt: TGCAGTGCTAGTGACAGGGGGAACATTCAGTACTTC

v_call: TRBV27
clone_size: -
cdr3_length: 15
d_call: TRBD2
j_call: TRBJ2-1
cdr3_aa: CASSGLAGAPNEQFF
cdr3_nt: TGTGCCAGCAGTGGACTAGCGGGAGCCCCGAATGAGCAGTTCTTC

v_call: TRBV3-1/TRBV3-2
clone_size: once
cdr3_length: 13
d_call: TRBD1
j_call: TRBJ1-2
cdr3_aa: CASSPTGGYGYTF
cdr3_nt: TGTGCCAGCAGCCCCACAGGGGGCTATGGCTACACCTTC

v_call: TRBV25-1
clone_size: -
cdr3_length: 13
d_call: TRBD2
j_call: TRBJ2-3
cdr3_aa: CASSGTSGYTQYF
cdr3_nt: TGTGCCAGCAGTGGGACTAGCGGGTATACGCAGTATTTT

v_call: TRBV7-3
clone_size: -
cdr3_length: 14
d_call: TRBD2
j_call: TRBJ2-3
cdr3_aa: CASSSGTTGDTQYF
cdr3_nt: TGTGCCAGCAGCTCTGGGACTACTGGAGATACGCAGTATTTT

v_call: TRBV20-1
clone_size: -
cdr3_length: 13
d_call: -
j_call: TRBJ1-2
cdr3_aa: CSASTQGSYGYTF
cdr3_nt: TGCAGTGCTAGTACCCAGGGAAGCTATGGCTACACCTTC

v_call: TRBV11-2
clone_size: -
cdr3_length: 14
d_call: -
j_call: TRBJ1-2
cdr3_aa: CASSLQSRARGYTF
cdr3_nt: TGTGCCAGCAGCTTACAATCCAGGGCCCGTGGCTACACCTTC

v_call: TRBV10-3
clone_size: -
cdr3_length: 13
d_call: TRBD1
j_call: TRBJ1-1
cdr3_aa: CATGQGMNTEAFF
cdr3_nt: TGTGCCACGGGACAGGGGATGAACACTGAAGCTTTCTTT

v_call: TRBV3-1/TRBV3-2
clone_size: -
cdr3_length: 16
d_call: TRBD2
j_call: TRBJ2-1
cdr3_aa: CASSQVASGTYNEQFF
cdr3_nt: TGTGCCAGCAGCCAAGTAGCTAGCGGAACCTACAATGAGCAGTTCTTC

v_call: TRBV11-3
clone_size: -
cdr3_length: 15
d_call: -
j_call: TRBJ2-1
cdr3_aa: CASSLFGGTYNEQFF
cdr3_nt: TGTGCCAGCAGCTTATTTGGCGGCACCTACAATGAGCAGTTCTTC

v_call: TRBV7-3
clone_size: -
cdr3_length: 18
d_call: TRBD1
j_call: TRBJ1-2
cdr3_aa: CASSLTFPKDRGPGGYTF
cdr3_nt: TGTGCCAGCAGCTTAACTTTCCCAAAGGACAGGGGGCCGGGTGGCTACACCTTC

v_call: TRBV4-2
clone_size: -
cdr3_length: 21
d_call: TRBD2
j_call: TRBJ2-7
cdr3_aa: CASSQEGLGTDGAGGPREQYF
cdr3_nt: TGTGCCAGCAGCCAAGAAGGGTTGGGCACAGATGGAGCGGGAGGGCCACGCGAGCAGTACTTC

v_call: TRBV4-2
clone_size: -
cdr3_length: 16
d_call: TRBD2
j_call: TRBJ2-7
cdr3_aa: CASSQVTAGLVYEQYF
cdr3_nt: TGTGCCAGCAGCCAAGTGACGGCGGGACTAGTCTACGAGCAGTACTTC

v_call: TRBV5-1
clone_size: -
cdr3_length: 15
d_call: -
j_call: TRBJ2-3
cdr3_aa: CASSFPADSTDTQYF
cdr3_nt: TGCGCCAGCAGCTTCCCAGCGGACAGCACAGATACGCAGTATTTT

v_call: TRBV5-6
clone_size: -
cdr3_length: 15
d_call: -
j_call: TRBJ1-6
cdr3_aa: CASSSRTFGNSPLHF
cdr3_nt: TGTGCCAGCAGCTCCCGCACGTTCGGTAATTCACCCCTCCACTTT

v_call: TRBV3-1/TRBV3-2
clone_size: -
cdr3_length: 14
d_call: TRBD1
j_call: TRBJ1-2
cdr3_aa: CASSQGRQGAGYTF
cdr3_nt: TGTGCCAGCAGCCAAGGAAGACAGGGGGCTGGCTACACCTTC

v_call: TRBV24-1
clone_size: -
cdr3_length: 16
d_call: TRBD2
j_call: TRBJ2-5
cdr3_aa: CATSDAGLAGGETQYF
cdr3_nt: TGTGCCACCAGCGATGCGGGACTAGCGGGAGGAGAGACCCAGTACTTC

v_call: TRBV7-9
clone_size: -
cdr3_length: 16
d_call: TRBD1
j_call: TRBJ1-4
cdr3_aa: CASTDRGKVSNEKLFF
cdr3_nt: TGTGCCAGCACGGACAGGGGCAAGGTATCTAATGAAAAACTGTTTTTT

v_call: TRBV7-6
clone_size: -
cdr3_length: 16
d_call: TRBD1
j_call: TRBJ2-7
cdr3_aa: CASSITRDRTAYEQYF
cdr3_nt: TGTGCCAGCAGCATAACCCGGGACAGGACCGCCTACGAGCAGTACTTC

v_call: TRBV6-5
clone_size: -
cdr3_length: 16
d_call: TRBD1
j_call: TRBJ2-5
cdr3_aa: CASSSFGTGDRRTQYF
cdr3_nt: TGTGCCAGCAGTTCCTTCGGGACAGGGGACCGACGGACCCAGTACTTC

v_call: TRBV7-2
clone_size: -
cdr3_length: 16
d_call: TRBD1
j_call: TRBJ2-1
cdr3_aa: CASSLHQTGAYNEQFF
cdr3_nt: TGTGCCAGCAGCTTACATCAGACAGGGGCATACAATGAGCAGTTCTTC

v_call: TRBV20-1
clone_size: -
cdr3_length: 11
d_call: -
j_call: TRBJ2-1
cdr3_aa: CSTSSHNEQFF
cdr3_nt: TGCAGTACTAGCTCCCACAATGAGCAGTTCTTC

v_call: TRBV21-1
clone_size: -
cdr3_length: 14
d_call: -
j_call: TRBJ2-1
cdr3_aa: CASSKSDSYNEQFF
cdr3_nt: TGTGCCAGCAGCAAATCGGACAGTTACAATGAGCAGTTCTTC

v_call: TRBV12-3/TRBV12-4
clone_size: few
cdr3_length: 12
d_call: -
j_call: TRBJ1-3
cdr3_aa: CATRGIGNTIYF
cdr3_nt: TGTGCTACCCGGGGTATCGGAAACACCATATATTTT

v_call: TRBV4-2
clone_size: once
cdr3_length: 15
d_call: TRBD1
j_call: TRBJ2-7
cdr3_aa: CASSQEGGAPYEQYF
cdr3_nt: TGTGCCAGCAGCCAAGAAGGGGGCGCACCCTACGAGCAGTACTTC

v_call: TRBV5-4
clone_size: -
cdr3_length: 15
d_call: -
j_call: TRBJ1-2
cdr3_aa: CASSLGPGQIYGYTF
cdr3_nt: TGTGCCAGCAGCTTGGGCCCTGGCCAGATCTATGGCTACACCTTC

v_call: TRBV24-1
clone_size: -
cdr3_length: 15
d_call: TRBD1
j_call: TRBJ1-1
cdr3_aa: CATSDYDRAVAEAFF
cdr3_nt: TGTGCCACCAGTGATTACGACAGGGCCGTCGCTGAAGCTTTCTTT

v_call: TRBV7-8
clone_size: -
cdr3_length: 14
d_call: TRBD1
j_call: TRBJ2-7
cdr3_aa: CASSKGQDPYEQYF
cdr3_nt: TGTGCCAGCAGCAAAGGACAGGATCCCTACGAGCAGTACTTC

v_call: TRBV4-2
clone_size: -
cdr3_length: 16
d_call: TRBD2
j_call: TRBJ2-7
cdr3_aa: CASSQGGGRTTYEQYF
cdr3_nt: TGTGCCAGCAGCCAAGGCGGGGGGCGCACAACCTACGAGCAGTACTTC

v_call: TRBV6-4
clone_size: -
cdr3_length: 16
d_call: -
j_call: TRBJ2-6
cdr3_aa: CASSDSPNSGANVLTF
cdr3_nt: TGTGCCAGCAGTGACTCTCCCAACTCTGGGGCCAACGTCCTGACTTTC

v_call: TRBV7-7
clone_size: -
cdr3_length: 16
d_call: TRBD2
j_call: TRBJ2-3
cdr3_aa: CASSPGLAGSTDTQYF
cdr3_nt: TGTGCCAGCAGCCCGGGACTAGCGGGCTCCACAGATACGCAGTATTTT

v_call: TRBV6-5
clone_size: once
cdr3_length: 14
d_call: TRBD2
j_call: TRBJ2-7
cdr3_aa: CASRRTSGTIEQYF
cdr3_nt: TGTGCCAGCCGTAGGACTAGCGGGACTATAGAGCAGTACTTC

v_call: TRBV4-1
clone_size: few
cdr3_length: 13
d_call: -
j_call: TRBJ2-1
cdr3_aa: CASSQPRQSEQFF
cdr3_nt: TGCGCCAGCAGCCAGCCTCGACAGTCCGAGCAGTTCTTC

v_call: TRBV2
clone_size: -
cdr3_length: 15
d_call: TRBD2
j_call: TRBJ2-1
cdr3_aa: CASRVGTSGTGEQFF
cdr3_nt: TGTGCCAGCAGGGTCGGGACTAGCGGGACAGGGGAGCAGTTCTTC

v_call: TRBV7-8
clone_size: -
cdr3_length: 14
d_call: -
j_call: TRBJ1-2
cdr3_aa: CASSLIGEAYGYTF
cdr3_nt: TGTGCCAGCAGCTTAATCGGGGAGGCCTATGGCTACACCTTC

v_call: TRBV7-2
clone_size: -
cdr3_length: 16
d_call: TRBD2
j_call: TRBJ2-3
cdr3_aa: CASSKGLAGLTDTQYF
cdr3_nt: TGTGCCAGCAGCAAGGGACTAGCGGGGCTCACAGATACGCAGTATTTT

v_call: TRBV10-3
clone_size: -
cdr3_length: 11
d_call: -
j_call: TRBJ1-1
cdr3_aa: CAISQNTEAFF
cdr3_nt: TGTGCCATCAGCCAGAACACTGAAGCTTTCTTT

v_call: TRBV7-3
clone_size: -
cdr3_length: 15
d_call: -
j_call: TRBJ2-2
cdr3_aa: CASSLGTTDTGELFF
cdr3_nt: TGTGCCAGCAGCTTAGGGACAACTGACACCGGGGAGCTGTTTTTT

v_call: TRBV9
clone_size: once
cdr3_length: 15
d_call: TRBD2
j_call: TRBJ2-1
cdr3_aa: CASSASGTTYNEQFF
cdr3_nt: TGTGCCAGCAGCGCTAGCGGTACTACCTACAATGAGCAGTTCTTC

v_call: TRBV20-1
clone_size: -
cdr3_length: 16
d_call: -
j_call: TRBJ1-1
cdr3_aa: CSASDFAGDLGTEAFF
cdr3_nt: TGCAGTGCTAGTGATTTCGCAGGGGATTTGGGGACTGAAGCTTTCTTT

v_call: TRBV6-5
clone_size: few
cdr3_length: 15
d_call: -
j_call: TRBJ1-4
cdr3_aa: CASSYRGATNEKLFF
cdr3_nt: TGTGCCAGCAGTTACAGGGGTGCAACTAATGAAAAACTGTTTTTT

v_call: TRBV3-1/TRBV3-2
clone_size: -
cdr3_length: 15
d_call: TRBD1
j_call: TRBJ1-3
cdr3_aa: CASSPGTGAGNTIYF
cdr3_nt: TGTGCCAGCAGCCCCGGGACAGGGGCTGGAAACACCATATATTTT

v_call: TRBV7-3
clone_size: once
cdr3_length: 16
d_call: -
j_call: TRBJ1-6
cdr3_aa: CASSSGSRDYNSPLHF
cdr3_nt: TGTGCCAGCAGCTCCGGGTCCAGGGACTATAATTCACCCCTCCACTTT

v_call: TRBV12-3/TRBV12-4
clone_size: -
cdr3_length: 13
d_call: -
j_call: TRBJ2-2
cdr3_aa: CATLGGPTGELFF
cdr3_nt: TGTGCCACCTTGGGGGGGCCTACCGGGGAGCTGTTTTTT

v_call: TRBV5-4
clone_size: -
cdr3_length: 12
d_call: -
j_call: TRBJ1-2
cdr3_aa: CASSLNSYGYTF
cdr3_nt: TGTGCCAGCAGCTTGAACAGCTATGGCTACACCTTC